A selection of T cell receptor beta chains follows, all from one sample in a study of technical replicates of blood from a handful of donors. Profiling relied on immunoSEQ multiplex PCR, and the TCRdb table lists in-frame clones only, not all of them. Altogether some 79,000 clones are present, 91% being singletons, with the ten largest covering about 0.4%. Sequenced: T cells isolated from PBMCs. These receptor sequences come from a human donor in good health. Some clones in this sample may be carry-over from other donors' samples. Both conserved end residues are part of each CDR3. A D gene is named only where the DNA matches it firmly. Size is stated for part of the rows, as once, few or many counts, or as a class when the clone is expanded.

j_call d_call clone_size v_call cdr3_length cdr3_nt cdr3_aa
TRBJ2-1 TRBD2 - TRBV11-3 15 TGTGCCAGCAGCTCGGGACTAGCGGGAGGTAATGAGCAGTTCTTC CASSSGLAGGNEQFF
TRBJ1-1 - few TRBV30 13 TGTGCCTGGAGGTATGGGACAAACACTGAAGCTTTCTTT CAWRYGTNTEAFF
TRBJ2-7 - - TRBV6-5 15 TGTGCCAGCAGTACGTCATCGGGGGAGGCTAACGAGCAGTACTTC CASSTSSGEANEQYF
TRBJ2-1 - - TRBV19 14 TGTGCCAGTAGTCCCAGGACTCTTAACAATGAGCAGTTCTTC CASSPRTLNNEQFF
TRBJ2-7 - - TRBV11-2 15 TGTGCCAGCAGCTTAAGGACACCAGATTTCTACGAGCAGTACTTC CASSLRTPDFYEQYF
TRBJ2-1 - - TRBV27 16 TGTGCCAGCAGTTTTGGGGCCGGGAGTTCGCGCAATGAGCAGTTCTTC CASSFGAGSSRNEQFF
TRBJ1-1 - - TRBV20-1 11 TGCAGTGCTAGGAGGCAGGGCCAAGCTTTCTTT CSARRQGQAFF
TRBJ2-1 TRBD2 - TRBV27 17 TGTGCCAGCAGTCCTTCCGGACTAGCGGGTCCCTACAATGAGCAGTTCTTC CASSPSGLAGPYNEQFF
TRBJ2-1 - - TRBV7-3 16 TGTGCCAGCAGCCCGAAGCGTCAGGGCTCCTACAATGAGCAGTTCTTC CASSPKRQGSYNEQFF
TRBJ2-5 TRBD2 - TRBV19 16 TGTGCCAGTAGTATACCCCCGATTGGGGGGGAAGAGACCCAGTACTTC CASSIPPIGGEETQYF
TRBJ1-4 TRBD1 - TRBV13 15 TGTGCCAGCAGCTCGCCGACAGGGGTTCAGGAAAAACTGTTTTTT CASSSPTGVQEKLFF
TRBJ2-5 - - TRBV4-1 16 TGCGCCAGCAGCCAAGATCATGAGGGAGGCGGGTTGGCCCAGTACTTC CASSQDHEGGGLAQYF
TRBJ2-5 TRBD2 - TRBV2 15 TGTGCCAGCAGGGTAGGGACTAGCGGCCAAGAGACCCAGTACTTC CASRVGTSGQETQYF
TRBJ1-1 - - TRBV27 15 TGTGCCAGCAGTTTATCGCAGGGTTTGGACACTGAAGCTTTCTTT CASSLSQGLDTEAFF
TRBJ2-7 TRBD1 - TRBV27 15 TGTGCCAGCAGTTCCCCCGGGACAGGGGCGATCGAGCAGTACTTC CASSSPGTGAIEQYF
TRBJ2-7 - - TRBV5-1 12 TGCGCCAGCAGCTTGAGCAGGGACGAGCAGTACTTC CASSLSRDEQYF
TRBJ2-1 - once TRBV19 15 TGTGCCAGTAGTATGATAGCACATACAAGGAATGAGCAGTTCTTC CASSMIAHTRNEQFF
TRBJ2-1 - once TRBV11-3 14 TGTGCCAGCAGCGTAGGGAATTACGGGACAGAGCAGTTCTTC CASSVGNYGTEQFF